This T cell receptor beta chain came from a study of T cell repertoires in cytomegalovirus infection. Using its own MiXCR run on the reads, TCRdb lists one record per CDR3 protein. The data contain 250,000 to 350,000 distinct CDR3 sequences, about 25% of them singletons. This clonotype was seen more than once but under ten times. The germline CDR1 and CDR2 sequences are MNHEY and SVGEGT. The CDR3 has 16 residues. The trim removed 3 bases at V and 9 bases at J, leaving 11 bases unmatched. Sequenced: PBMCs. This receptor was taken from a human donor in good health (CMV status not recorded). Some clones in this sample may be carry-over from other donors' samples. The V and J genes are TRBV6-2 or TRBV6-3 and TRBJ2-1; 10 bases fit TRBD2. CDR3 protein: CASSYQTSGTRSEQFF. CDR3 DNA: TGTGCCAGCAGTTATCAAACTAGCGGGACTCGGAGTGAGCAGTTCTTC.